This T cell receptor (beta chain) was retrieved from a study of T cells in Graves' hyperthyroidism and ophthalmopathy. Germline values: CDR1 MDHEN, CDR2 SYDVKM. The CDR3 contains 15 residues. Trimming removed 7 bases from V and 1 base from J, with 17 bases in between. Study-level findings and limits: The majority of expanded thyroid clonotypes above 0.001 also appeared in blood.

Amplified regions were TCR beta CDR3 sequences from RNA transcripts. A set of HTBI primers served as the primers for a first-round RT-PCR of the TCR CDR3. TCRdb reprocessed the multiplex PCR reads via MiXCR and lists one record per CDR3 protein. This sample has roughly 840,000 distinct CDR3 sequences, with about two fifths found just once. Note on this clonotype: Its cognate antigen is unknown.

The study defined stable Graves' hyperthyroidism as no ophthalmopathy progression within 18 months. This TCR derives from a man younger than 35 with Graves' hyperthyroidism. Sequences were obtained from blood. The chain couples TRBV28 to TRBJ2-7; D possibly matches TRBD1 or TRBD2 (5 bases each). CDR3 protein: CASTLSGTASYEQYF. CDR3 sequence (DNA): TGTGCCAGCACGTTATCCGGGACGGCTTCCTACGAGCAGTACTTC.